What follows describes a single T cell receptor beta chain. Its antigen is still unknown. Described time point: blood 2 weeks post-SBRT. Treatment of the sample: 15 Gy SBRT to primary tumor, nephrectomy 4 weeks later. Profiled with immunoSEQ multiplex PCR; TCRdb holds only in-frame clones, not every one. This table holds about 60,000 clones, just over 75% found once. The data derive from a study of radiation and T cells in renal cell carcinoma. Between the trimmed V and J ends, which lost 3 bases and 7 bases, there was a span of 18 bases. The CDR3 loop spans 15 amino acids. Germline CDR1 is GTSNPN and CDR2 is SVGIG (reference sequence). Study-wide findings and caveats: In blood, top tumor clones expanded by 2 weeks, shrinking by 4. Baseline intratumoral clonotype presence is unknown without pretreatment biopsies.

This specimen was blood, taken from a patient whose treatment included radiotherapy and nephrectomy. V usage is TRBV30 and J usage is TRBJ1-4; D perhaps matches TRBD1 (5 bases). The receptor was derived from a man in his fifties or sixties with renal cell carcinoma. The chain's CDR3 is CAWSPWEGRGEKLFF. In DNA, the CDR3 is TGTGCCTGGAGCCCCTGGGAGGGAAGGGGTGAAAAACTGTTTTTT.